This T cell receptor beta chain was sequenced for a study of blood T cells in healthy people across ages. Germline loops: CDR1 MNHNY, CDR2 SVGAGI (reference sequence). Trimming cost V 4 bases and J 9 bases; bases outside gene matches: 8. The CDR3 consists of 15 residues. As for this clonotype: Its antigen is not known.

Using a J-beta primer mix together with a sample-barcoded 5' primer, a second PCR was run for roughly 6 to 11 cycles. Each CDR3 protein is one row after TCRdb ran MiXCR on the 5' RACE reads. The sample holds around 1,700,000 distinct CDR3 sequences; roughly 28% are singletons and the top ten take around 7.7%. General observations from the study: Naive CD4+ cell counts and diversity both ran higher in long-lived than in aged donors. Possibly confounding the expanded clonotype changes was the fact that donor CMV status was unknown. Those diversity estimates obtained from one million T cells were thought to be underestimates.

This receptor was identified in a woman aged 25-40 years in good health. The material sequenced was blood. V usage is TRBV6-6 and J usage is TRBJ2-1; 11 bases are a match to TRBD2. CDR3 protein: CASSSYSGRAIEQFF. The CDR3 DNA sequence: TGTGCCAGCAGTTCGTATAGCGGGAGGGCCATTGAGCAGTTCTTC.